Below, 18 T cell receptor beta chains from the same sample are listed, as sequenced in a study of cytomegalovirus exposure and HLA in healthy donors. The PCR contained 60 Vbeta and 13 Jbeta primers. The method was immunoSEQ multiplex PCR; TCRdb's version includes in-frame clones alone and lacks a portion of them. The table has 200,000 to 250,000 clones, more than 75% seen once. Material for sequencing was PBMCs. These receptors all come from a human donor in good health.

The chain uses TRBV19 and TRBJ2-1; the D is unclear. This CDR3 comprises 15 residues. The V end lost 4 bases, the J end lost 3 bases, and 13 bases lay between the germline ends. Germline CDR1 reads LNHDA; CDR2 reads SQIVND (reference sequence). CDR3 sequence: CASSTPWRSYNEQFF. The CDR3 region has the DNA TGTGCCAGTAGTACGCCTTGGCGGAGCTACAATGAGCAGTTCTTC.

The rearrangement links TRBV5-4 to TRBJ1-2; D is undetermined. Germline-derived CDR1 and CDR2 are SGHNT and YYREEE (reference sequence). Trimming left V 4 bases short and J 2 bases short, with 6 bases between. This CDR3 has 12 amino acids. The CDR3: CASSGPNYGYTF. The CDR3 nucleotides are TGTGCCAGCAGCGGGCCAAACTATGGCTACACCTTC.

The genes are TRBV7-9 and TRBJ1-1; D ambiguous. Looked up from germline, CDR1 is SEHNR and CDR2 is FQNEAQ (reference sequence). This CDR3 is built from 10 residues. The ends were cut back, 11 bases at V and 4 bases at J, with 8 bases in the middle. The CDR3 nucleotides read TGTGCCGGCGGAGGCACTGAAGCTTTCTTT. This codes for CAGGGTEAFF.

This clone was seen once. The chain links TRBV2 to TRBJ2-2; 13 nucleotides agree with TRBD2. Losses at the gene ends were 1 base for V and 7 bases for J; bases not matched to a gene: 6. CDR3 length: 17 residues. The V gene's germline CDR1 is SNHLY and CDR2 FYNNEI. The CDR3 loop is CASSEELAGGPGGELFF. The CDR3 DNA is TGTGCCAGCAGTGAAGAACTAGCGGGAGGGCCGGGCGGGGAGCTGTTTTTT.

The V call is TRBV5-1, the J call TRBJ1-3; tentative D call: TRBD1 (6 bases). CDR1 is SGHRS and CDR2 is YFSETQ in the germline V gene. The CDR3 has 15 residues. V lost 4 bases and J 1 base, leaving 12 bases between the germline ends. The CDR3 is CASSTNQGSGNTIYF. CDR3 DNA sequence: TGCGCCAGCAGCACAAACCAGGGGTCTGGAAACACCATATATTTT.

The chain employs TRBV5-1 and TRBJ2-7, with 12 bases aligning to TRBD2. CDR3 length: 15 residues. Trimming took 0 bases from V and 7 from J; bases not matched to a gene: 5. Germline V gene sequence: CDR1 SGHRS, CDR2 YFSETQ. CDR3 amino acids: CASSLASGRAGEQYF. As DNA, the CDR3 is TGCGCCAGCAGCTTGGCTAGCGGGAGGGCGGGGGAGCAGTACTTC.

J is TRBJ2-7 and V is TRBV6-1, with D unclear. This CDR3 contains 13 residues. Germline V gives CDR1 MNHNS, CDR2 SASEGT. V was pared by 7 bases and J by 4 bases, with 14 bases between. CDR3: CASNTQGGYEQYF. The CDR3, as DNA: TGTGCCAGCAATACCCAAGGCGGTTACGAGCAGTACTTC.

The count of this clone is one. The CDR3: CASSREIGLADFSSYNEQFF. For the CDR3, the DNA is TGTGCCAGCAGCCGAGAGATTGGACTAGCGGACTTTTCCTCCTACAATGAGCAGTTCTTC. V gene TRBV4-2 combines with J gene TRBJ2-1; TRBD2 matches at 10 bases. The length of the CDR3 is 20 residues. V lost 4 bases, J lost 0 bases, and 15 bases stayed unmatched. CDR1 and CDR2 (germline): LGHNA, YNFKEQ.

The chain couples TRBV5-1 to TRBJ2-7; TRBD2 agrees at 8 bases. This CDR3 comprises 15 residues. Trimming cost V 1 base and J 5 bases; bases outside gene matches: 8. Germline V CDR1 and CDR2: SGHRS, YFSETQ. CDR3 DNA sequence: TGCGCCAGCAGCTTGTCGGGGGGGCGGGGGGACGAGCAGTACTTC. It codes for CASSLSGGRGDEQYF.

The rearrangement uses TRBV7-8 and TRBJ1-2; TRBD1 might be the D (5 bases). V was trimmed by 3 bases and J by 8 bases, leaving 19 bases between them. Germline V lookup: CDR1 SGHVS, CDR2 FQNEAQ. The CDR3 sequence is 15 residues long. The CDR3 DNA follows: TGTGCCAGCAGCTTTTCGGATGTGGCTTCAGGGGGCTACACCTTC. Its translation: CASSFSDVASGGYTF.

The CDR3 nucleotides are TGTGCCAGCAGCGTGATGACAGGGGCCATTTACGAGCAGTACTTC. Amino acid sequence: CASSVMTGAIYEQYF. The gene calls are TRBV9 and TRBJ2-7, with 8 bases lining up with TRBD1. CDR1 SGDLS and CDR2 YYNGEE come from the germline V gene. This CDR3 is 15 amino acids long. V lost 2 bases and J lost 4; bases outside the gene matches: 8.

This clone was picked up one time. V and J are TRBV7-9 and TRBJ1-4; 7 positions match TRBD1. This CDR3 contains 13 residues. The ends lost 8 bases at V and 3 bases at J; junction bases unmatched: 3. The germline gives CDR1 SEHNR, CDR2 FQNEAQ (reference sequence). CDR3 protein: CASLGTANEKLFF. The CDR3 DNA reads TGTGCCAGCTTGGGGACAGCTAATGAAAAACTGTTTTTT.

The chain has TRBV7-8 and TRBJ1-4; D not certain. Trimming pared 5 bases from V and 7 bases from J, leaving 17 bases between. Per germline, CDR1 SGHVS and CDR2 FQNEAQ. CDR3 size: 15 residues. The CDR3 DNA reads as TGTGCCAGCAGCCCTATCAGGCTTGCAGGTGAAAAACTGTTTTTT. Its translation is CASSPIRLAGEKLFF.

CDR3 sequence reads: CAWMRFLSGAAEQYF. CDR3 sequence (DNA): TGTGCCTGGATGAGATTCTTAAGCGGAGCCGCCGAGCAGTACTTC. The chain recombines TRBV30 with TRBJ2-7; tentatively, D is TRBD2 (5 bases). With 4 bases removed from V and 6 bases from J, the gap between germline ends came to 22 bases. The germline gives CDR1 GTSNPN, CDR2 SVGIG (reference sequence). The CDR3 contains 15 residues. The whole variable domain, filled in from reference TRBV30 and TRBJ2-7, reads SQTIHQWPATLVQPVGSPLSLECTVEGTSNPNLYWYRQAAGRGLQLLFYSVGIGQISSEVPQNLSASRPQDRQFILSSKKLLLSDSGFYLCAWMRFLSGAAEQYFGPGTRLTVT.

The rearrangement joins TRBV18 to TRBJ2-1, with D possibly being TRBD2 (6 bases). The germline V and J ends were trimmed by 3 bases and 8 bases, with 11 bases remaining between them. The germline V gene has CDR1 KGHSH and CDR2 LQKENI. The CDR3 consists of 13 residues. The CDR3 loop reads CASSPTSGDEQFF. CDR3 nucleotide sequence: TGTGCCAGCTCACCGACTAGTGGCGATGAGCAGTTCTTC.

The CDR3: CASSFGSGGLDTQYF. The CDR3 DNA is TGCGCCAGCAGCTTCGGGTCAGGGGGCCTCGACACGCAGTATTTT. The chain has TRBV5-1 and TRBJ2-3; 8 bases line up with TRBD1. J was trimmed by 9 bases and V by 2 bases; bases with no gene match: 11. The CDR3 is 15 residues long. Germline lookup yields CDR1 SGHRS and CDR2 YFSETQ.

The gene calls are TRBV13 and TRBJ2-7, with D unclear. V lost 3 bases to trimming and J lost 3 bases, with 6 bases between them. Per the germline V gene, CDR1 is PRHDT and CDR2 is FYEKMQ (reference sequence). The CDR3 loop spans 12 amino acids. The CDR3 spells CASSLGVYEQYF. The DNA of the CDR3 is TGTGCCAGCAGCTTGGGCGTCTACGAGCAGTACTTC.

This chain uses TRBV28 with TRBJ2-7; 8 bases are shared with TRBD2. Germline lookup yields CDR1 MDHEN and CDR2 SYDVKM. The V segment lost 5 bases and the J segment 2 bases; nucleotides outside the gene matches: 2. The CDR3 runs 13 residues. This chain's CDR3 is CASSGGRPYEQYF. As DNA, the CDR3 is TGTGCCAGCAGTGGCGGGAGGCCCTACGAGCAGTACTTC.